Shown below are 18 T cell receptor beta chains from a single sample sequenced in a study of blood T cell repertoires in COVID-19. Measured with immunoSEQ multiplex PCR; TCRdb has only the in-frame clones, and not every one. This repertoire shows roughly 190,000 clones, 89% found once; its top ten account for approximately 0.77%. The sequenced material came from PBMCs or T cells enriched from blood (not recorded which). The receptor set was obtained from a woman younger than 30 who had recovered from COVID-19.

This clone showed up just a few times. V is TRBV10-3 and J is TRBJ2-3, with 11 positions matching TRBD2. CDR3 length: 16 amino acids. V lost 3 bases, J lost 2 bases, and 4 bases stayed unmatched. CDR1 is ENHRY, CDR2 SYGVKD, per germline. CDR3: CAISDLLAGATDTQYF. As DNA, the CDR3 is TGTGCCATCAGTGACCTACTAGCGGGAGCCACAGATACGCAGTATTTT.

The rearrangement uses TRBV11-1 and TRBJ2-1; possible D gene TRBD1, 6 bases. CDR1 is SGHAT, CDR2 FQDESV, per germline (reference sequence). The CDR3 totals 13 residues. The ends were cut back, 4 bases at V and 13 bases at J, with 17 bases in the middle. CDR3 in DNA: TGTGCCAGCAGCTCCCCCAGGGGCAGGGGTCAGTTCTTC. It encodes CASSSPRGRGQFF.

The rearrangement links TRBV20-1 to TRBJ2-5; D is unclear. The length of the CDR3 is 11 residues. Trimming removed 3 bases from V and 2 bases from J, with 4 bases in between. Looked up from germline, CDR1 is DFQATT and CDR2 is SNEGSKA (reference sequence). CDR3 nucleotide sequence: TGCAGTGCTAGGAGGCAAGAGACCCAGTACTTC. It is translated as CSARRQETQYF.

V gene TRBV12-5 combines with J gene TRBJ2-3, with TRBD2 matching over 9 bases. V lost 3 bases to trimming and J lost 1 base; unmatched junction nucleotides: 2. This CDR3 region has 15 residues. Germline CDR1 reads LGHNT; CDR2 reads FRNRAP. CDR3 protein: CASGFRTSGTDTQYF. The CDR3 coding sequence is TGTGCTAGTGGTTTCCGGACTAGCGGCACAGATACGCAGTATTTT.

The gene calls are TRBV5-4 and TRBJ2-3, with D maybe TRBD1 (6 bases). Per the germline V gene, CDR1 is SGHNT and CDR2 is YYREEE (reference sequence). V gave up 0 bases and J gave up 1 base, with 12 bases separating them. The CDR3 loop spans 16 amino acids. In nucleotides, the CDR3 is TGTGCCAGCAGCTTGGCCGGGACAAGAGGCACAGATACGCAGTATTTT. Amino acid sequence: CASSLAGTRGTDTQYF. The variable domain in full, completed from reference TRBV5-4 and TRBJ2-3, reads ETGVTQSPTHLIKTRGQQVTLRCSSQSGHNTVSWYQQALGQGPQFIFQYYREEENGRGNFPPRFSGLQFPNYSSELNVNALELDDSALYLCASSLAGTRGTDTQYFGPGTRLTVL.

The chain employs TRBV5-1 and TRBJ2-7; 11 bases line up with TRBD1. CDR1 SGHRS and CDR2 YFSETQ come from the germline V gene. The CDR3 sequence is 16 residues long. Trimming took 4 bases from V and 2 from J; bases not matched to a gene: 8. CDR3 bases: TGCGCCAGCAGCCTAGGGACAGGGGGTTCAACCTACGAGCAGTACTTC. It specifies CASSLGTGGSTYEQYF.

This rearrangement joins TRBV5-6 to TRBJ1-2; perhaps TRBD1 as D (6 bases). The CDR3 runs to 14 residues. CDR1 is SGHDT and CDR2 is YYEEEE in the germline V gene. Trimming shortened V by 1 base and J by 6 bases, and 13 bases separated the two germline ends. In DNA, the CDR3 is TGTGCCAGCAGCTTGAGCGGGGGCGCGGATGGCTACACCTTC. Residues: CASSLSGGADGYTF.

The CDR3 spells CSVKSGNVQYF. CDR3 DNA sequence: TGCAGCGTGAAAAGCGGGAATGTGCAGTACTTC. V is TRBV29-1 and J is TRBJ2-7; 7 nucleotides match TRBD2. Trimming took 6 bases from V and 9 from J; bases not matched to a gene: 8. This CDR3 comprises 11 residues. Germline loops: CDR1 SQVTM, CDR2 ANQGSEA.

The chain employs TRBV11-2 and TRBJ2-3, with D possibly being TRBD1 (6 bases). The V end was cut by 6 bases, the J end by 1 base, with 17 bases between. The germline CDR1 and CDR2 sequences are SGHAT and FQNNGV. This CDR3 has 16 residues. The CDR3 DNA is TGTGCCAGCAGTTCCAGGGGATACGCTGGCACAGATACGCAGTATTTT. This sequence encodes CASSSRGYAGTDTQYF.

The rearrangement joins TRBV5-1 to TRBJ2-5; 8 nucleotides line up with TRBD1. Per the germline V gene, CDR1 is SGHRS and CDR2 is YFSETQ. The CDR3 has 14 residues. Trimming removed 4 bases from V and 3 bases from J; junction bases left unmatched: 5. The CDR3 loop reads CASSVAQGEETQYF. The CDR3, as DNA: TGCGCCAGCAGCGTAGCACAGGGGGAAGAGACCCAGTACTTC.

This chain links TRBV27 with TRBJ1-6; possibly TRBD1 for D (5 bases). The CDR3 covers 14 residues. The V gene's germline CDR1 is MNHEY and CDR2 SMNVEV (reference sequence). The V end was cut by 3 bases, the J end by 5 bases, with 8 bases between. The CDR3 reads CASSLGTHNSPLHF. The CDR3 region has the DNA TGTGCCAGCAGTTTGGGGACTCATAATTCACCCCTCCACTTT.

V is TRBV5-4 and J is TRBJ2-7, with D possibly TRBD1 on 8 matching bases. The V gene's germline CDR1 is SGHNT and CDR2 YYREEE (reference sequence). V lost 4 bases to trimming and J lost 1 base, with 21 bases between them. This CDR3 region has 17 residues. This chain's CDR3 is CASSHPQTGGGSYEQYF. DNA for the CDR3: TGTGCCAGCAGCCATCCTCAAACAGGGGGAGGGTCCTACGAGCAGTACTTC. Full variable domain (outside the CDR3, taken from reference TRBV5-4 and TRBJ2-7): ETGVTQSPTHLIKTRGQQVTLRCSSQSGHNTVSWYQQALGQGPQFIFQYYREEENGRGNFPPRFSGLQFPNYSSELNVNALELDDSALYLCASSHPQTGGGSYEQYFGPGTRLTVT.

The chain couples TRBV9 to TRBJ1-4; TRBD1 agrees at 7 bases. Unmatched junction bases numbered 8, after V lost 2 bases and J lost 10 bases. CDR3 length: 14 residues. Germline values: CDR1 SGDLS, CDR2 YYNGEE. Written as DNA, the CDR3 is TGTGCCAGCAGCGTTGGACAGGACAGTGGAAAACTGTTTTTT. As protein: CASSVGQDSGKLFF.

The CDR3 DNA follows: TGTGCCAGCACGCCTAAGTCCGCGGCGGACTACGAGCAGTACTTC. Protein sequence: CASTPKSAADYEQYF. The rearrangement links TRBV11-3 to TRBJ2-7; unclear D gene. The CDR3 has 15 amino acids. Germline loops: CDR1 SGHNT, CDR2 YENEEA. V was shortened by 7 bases and J by 3 bases, with 19 bases between the two germline ends.

A single count supports this clone. This chain links TRBV7-8 with TRBJ1-2; the D is unclear. From germline, CDR1 is SGHVS and CDR2 FQNEAQ. The CDR3 totals 13 residues. With 1 base removed from V and 6 bases from J, the gap between germline ends came to 9 bases. The CDR3 bases are TGTGCCAGCAGCTTAGTCCCCACGGATGGCTACACCTTC. Translating it yields CASSLVPTDGYTF.

V is TRBV9 and J is TRBJ2-2; no definite D call. The ends were cut back, 7 bases at V and 6 bases at J, with 10 bases in the middle. Germline CDR1 is SGDLS and CDR2 is YYNGEE. CDR3 length: 12 residues. The CDR3 nucleotides read TGTGCCAGCCGAGGAGCCGCCGGGGAGCTGTTTTTT. Its protein is CASRGAAGELFF.

The CDR3 reads CASSQGRGTHDQPQHF. CDR3 DNA sequence: TGTGCCAGCAGCCAAGGCCGCGGGACTCACGATCAGCCCCAGCATTTT. The rearrangement uses TRBV3-1 (or the pseudogene TRBV3-2) and TRBJ1-5, with a possible D match to TRBD1 (5 bases). CDR1 is LGHDT and CDR2 is YNNKEL in the germline V gene (reference sequence). The V end lost 1 base, the J end lost 5 bases, and 15 bases lay between the germline ends. The CDR3 is 16 residues long.

The V call is TRBV6-5, the J call TRBJ2-5; 8 bases align to TRBD1. Trimming took 6 bases from V and 4 from J; bases not matched to a gene: 4. Germline V lookup: CDR1 MNHEY, CDR2 SVGAGI. The CDR3 totals 13 residues. The CDR3 reads CASRQGATETQYF. CDR3 nucleotide sequence: TGTGCCAGCAGGCAGGGGGCTACAGAGACCCAGTACTTC.